Below are 26 T cell receptor beta chains sequenced from a single sample in a study of blood T cell repertoires in COVID-19. Data came from immunoSEQ multiplex PCR; TCRdb stores just in-frame clones and leaves some out. This table has more than 100,000 clones, 82% appearing once. Sequencing was carried out using peripheral blood. The receptors shown here come from a woman in her seventies with acute or convalescent COVID-19.

The chain recombines TRBV29-1 with TRBJ1-1, with 7 bases matching TRBD1. With 7 bases clipped from V and 1 base from J, the junction kept 9 bases outside the gene matches. Germline lookup yields CDR1 SQVTM and CDR2 ANQGSEA. The CDR3 has 14 residues. The CDR3 nucleotides read TGCAGCGCCAAGGAGGGGGCGCGGAACACTGAAGCTTTCTTT. Amino acids: CSAKEGARNTEAFF.

This sequence joins TRBV6-2 or TRBV6-3 and TRBJ1-1, with D possibly being TRBD1 (6 bases). This CDR3 has 15 residues. V shed 5 bases and J shed 1 base, with 14 bases lying between them. Germline V gene lookup returns CDR1 MNHEY and CDR2 SVGEGT. CDR3 in DNA: TGTGCCAGCAGTCCACTCGGACAGAGGAACACTGAAGCTTTCTTT. Encoded protein: CASSPLGQRNTEAFF.

V gene TRBV7-2 combines with J gene TRBJ2-2, with D possibly matching TRBD2 (5 bases). Trimming left V 2 bases short and J 5 bases short, with 18 bases between. The CDR3 extends over 17 amino acids. The germline V gene encodes CDR1 SGHTA and CDR2 FQGNSA. The CDR3 here is CASSLNFGRWETGELFF. CDR3 bases: TGTGCCAGCAGCTTAAATTTCGGTCGATGGGAGACCGGGGAGCTGTTTTTT.

V gene TRBV19 combines with J gene TRBJ2-3; D is perhaps TRBD2 (5 bases). The CDR3 has 15 amino acids. Looked up from germline, CDR1 is LNHDA and CDR2 is SQIVND (reference sequence). With 1 base removed from V and 1 base from J, the gap between germline ends came to 9 bases. DNA of the CDR3: TGTGCCAGTAGTATAGTTGGGAGTGGCACAGATACGCAGTATTTT. Protein product: CASSIVGSGTDTQYF.

This chain uses TRBV11-2 with TRBJ1-2; 9 nucleotides match TRBD1. Germline V CDR1 and CDR2: SGHAT, FQNNGV. J gave up 4 bases and V 1 base, and 1 base lay outside the gene matches. The CDR3 length is 14 residues. Here the CDR3 DNA reads TGTGCCAGCAGCTTAGCGGGACAGGGCTATGGCTACACCTTC. Encoded protein: CASSLAGQGYGYTF.

The rearrangement joins TRBV19 to TRBJ2-3; TRBD2 agrees at 9 bases. The CDR3 is 15 residues long. Germline V CDR1 and CDR2: LNHDA, SQIVND (reference sequence). Trimming took 10 bases from V and 4 from J; bases not matched to a gene: 12. DNA of the CDR3: TGTGCCACCAAAACCGGGACTAGCAGCGCAGATACGCAGTATTTT. Translation gives CATKTGTSSADTQYF.

In regard to this clone: In the same sample, other DNA sequences code for this CDR3. The chain is built from TRBV7-9 and TRBJ1-1, with 7 bases aligning to TRBD1. The CDR3 is 13 residues long. The V gene's germline CDR1 is SEHNR and CDR2 FQNEAQ (reference sequence). V shed 5 bases and J 1 base; nucleotides not matched to a gene: 1. CDR3 region: CASSRTGNTEAFF. The DNA of the CDR3 is TGTGCCAGCAGCCGGACAGGGAACACTGAAGCTTTCTTT. Together with reference TRBV7-9 and TRBJ1-1, the CDR3 gives the full variable domain: DTGVSQNPRHKITKRGQNVTFRCDPISEHNRLYWYRQTLGQGPEFLTYFQNEAQLEKSRLLSDRFSAERPKGSFSTLEIQRTEQGDSAMYLCASSRTGNTEAFFGQGTRLTVV.

The chain carries TRBV3-1 (or the pseudogene TRBV3-2) and TRBJ2-3, with 7 bases that match TRBD1. Germline values: CDR1 LGHDT, CDR2 YNNKEL (reference sequence). This CDR3 has 15 amino acids. V was clipped by 6 bases and J by 3 bases; unmatched bases: 9. The DNA for the CDR3 is TGTGCCAGCAGTCAACCGGGACAGAGAACAGATACGCAGTATTTT. This codes for CASSQPGQRTDTQYF.

This clone was seen only once. This chain connects TRBV7-2 to TRBJ1-2; the D gene is possibly TRBD1 (6 bases). The V end lost 6 bases, the J end lost 4 bases, and 15 bases lay between the germline ends. The CDR3 is made up of 14 amino acids. Germline V gives CDR1 SGHTA, CDR2 FQGNSA. CDR3 protein: CASSYPTGLYGYTF. The CDR3 DNA is TGTGCCAGCAGTTACCCGACAGGTCTCTATGGCTACACCTTC.

V is TRBV10-3 and J is TRBJ2-7; unclear D gene. Trimming cost V 1 base and J 2 bases, with 9 bases left between them. Germline CDR1 ENHRY, CDR2 SYGVKD. The CDR3 has 14 residues. Here the CDR3 DNA reads TGTGCCATCAGTGAGTTTGGAGAAGCCTACGAGCAGTACTTC. Translating gives CAISEFGEAYEQYF.

This clone was observed a handful of times. The chain joins TRBV4-3 to TRBJ2-7; TRBD1 matches at 7 bases. The V segment lost 2 bases and the J segment 2 bases; nucleotides outside the gene matches: 6. Germline-derived CDR1 and CDR2 are LGHNA and YSLEER. The CDR3 runs 15 residues. The CDR3 spells CASSQRQGEAYEQYF. CDR3 nucleotides: TGCGCCAGCAGCCAAAGACAGGGAGAGGCCTACGAGCAGTACTTC.

V and J are TRBV11-3 and TRBJ1-1; TRBD1 matches at 9 bases. Germline CDR1 is SGHNT and CDR2 is YENEEA. The trim removed 7 bases at V and 4 bases at J, leaving 13 bases unmatched. The CDR3 contains 16 residues. The CDR3 region is CASTPGQGETSTEAFF. As DNA, the CDR3 is TGTGCCAGCACCCCGGGACAGGGCGAAACCAGCACTGAAGCTTTCTTT.

V gene TRBV7-9 combines with J gene TRBJ1-5, with a possible D match to TRBD1 (6 bases). The CDR3 loop spans 12 amino acids. Germline values: CDR1 SEHNR, CDR2 FQNEAQ (reference sequence). The V and J ends lost 5 bases and 10 bases respectively, with 12 bases between them. As DNA, the CDR3 is TGTGCCAGCAGCCCCGGACAGACACCCCAGCATTTT. This encodes CASSPGQTPQHF.

The V call is TRBV6-5, the J call TRBJ2-1, with 8 bases matching TRBD1. V lost 0 bases and J lost 8; bases outside the gene matches: 0. Germline V gene sequence: CDR1 MNHEY, CDR2 SVGAGI. The CDR3 is 13 amino acids. DNA of the CDR3: TGTGCCAGCAGTTACTCGACAGGGGATGAGCAGTTCTTC. It translates to CASSYSTGDEQFF.

CDR3 sequence reads: CASSLDGGYYGYTF. CDR3 in DNA: TGTGCCAGCAGCCTGGACGGAGGGTACTATGGCTACACCTTC. The V and J genes are TRBV9 and TRBJ1-2; D call uncertain. The germline V gene has CDR1 SGDLS and CDR2 YYNGEE. The CDR3 is 14 amino acids. With 4 bases removed from V and 3 bases from J, the gap between germline ends came to 13 bases. Based on the CDR3 plus reference TRBV9 and TRBJ1-2, the full variable domain is DSGVTQTPKHLITATGQRVTLRCSPRSGDLSVYWYQQSLDQGLQFLIQYYNGEERAKGNILERFSAQQFPDLHSELNLSSLELGDSALYFCASSLDGGYYGYTFGSGTRLTVV.

About this clone: This CDR3 is also generated by other DNA sequences in the sample. This chain links TRBV3-1 (or the pseudogene TRBV3-2) with TRBJ2-1; D is perhaps TRBD2 (7 bases). The CDR3 is 15 amino acids. Trimming took 1 base from V and 4 from J, leaving 11 bases between them. CDR1 LGHDT and CDR2 YNNKEL come from the germline V gene (reference sequence). The DNA for the CDR3 is TGTGCCAGCAGCCAAGGGGGGCGGGGGTACAATGAGCAGTTCTTC. Protein: CASSQGGRGYNEQFF.

This rearrangement joins TRBV3-1 (or the pseudogene TRBV3-2) to TRBJ1-1; D is undetermined. V was cut by 1 base and J by 7 bases, with 10 bases left in between. The germline V gene encodes CDR1 LGHDT and CDR2 YNNKEL (reference sequence). This CDR3 spans 13 amino acids. The CDR3 DNA sequence: TGTGCCAGCAGCCAAGTTTCGGGAAATGAAGCTTTCTTT. Amino acids: CASSQVSGNEAFF.

The chain links TRBV5-6 to TRBJ2-5, with 7 bases matching TRBD2. The CDR3 consists of 16 residues. Germline V gives CDR1 SGHDT, CDR2 YYEEEE. The V gene end was trimmed by 0 bases and the J gene end by 5 bases; junction bases not matched to a gene: 10. CDR3 nucleotides: TGTGCCAGCAGCTTGGACCGCCAGGGAGGGTGGGAGACCCAGTACTTC. This codes for CASSLDRQGGWETQYF.

The chain is built from TRBV6-6 and TRBJ1-6; possibly TRBD1 for D (6 bases). Looked up from germline, CDR1 is MNHNY and CDR2 is SVGAGI (reference sequence). V shed 0 bases and J shed 10 bases, with 16 bases lying between them. The CDR3 has 16 amino acids. The CDR3 sequence is CASSYSKTGPLSPLHF. The DNA of the CDR3 is TGTGCCAGCAGTTACTCGAAGACAGGTCCCTTGTCACCCCTCCACTTT.

This chain connects TRBV19 to TRBJ1-4, with 7 positions matching TRBD1. There are 15 residues in the CDR3. V shed 3 bases, J shed 1 base, and the junction held 2 bases outside the gene matches. In germline, CDR1 is LNHDA, CDR2 SQIVND (reference sequence). The CDR3 bases are TGTGCCAGTAGTATTCGGACAGGAACTAATGAAAAACTGTTTTTT. Amino acid sequence: CASSIRTGTNEKLFF.

The chain joins TRBV7-9 to TRBJ1-2, with 8 nucleotides matching TRBD1. The V and J ends lost 3 bases and 5 bases, in that order; junction bases with no gene match: 5. The germline gives CDR1 SEHNR, CDR2 FQNEAQ (reference sequence). The CDR3 totals 14 residues. As DNA, the CDR3 is TGTGCCAGCAGCTTTCTGGACAGGGCGTATGGCTACACCTTC. It yields the protein CASSFLDRAYGYTF.

Only one count was recorded for this clone. The gene calls are TRBV7-2 and TRBJ1-5; no definite D call. Between the trimmed V and J ends, which lost 2 bases and 5 bases, there was a span of 7 bases. Per germline, CDR1 SGHTA and CDR2 FQGNSA. This CDR3 is 13 amino acids long. In nucleotides, the CDR3 is TGTGCCAGCAGCTTACTTCGGGATCAGCCCCAGCATTTT. Translation: CASSLLRDQPQHF.

The chain couples TRBV27 to TRBJ2-2; TRBD1 aligns across 10 bases. The germline V gene encodes CDR1 MNHEY and CDR2 SMNVEV (reference sequence). Unmatched junction bases numbered 6, after V lost 5 bases and J lost 6 bases. This CDR3 is 15 amino acids long. CDR3 in DNA: TGTGCCAGCAGTCCGACAGGGGGCGCCCCCGGGGAGCTGTTTTTT. Translating it yields CASSPTGGAPGELFF.

The V gene is TRBV4-3, the J gene TRBJ1-2, with D uncertain. V lost 0 bases and J lost 0, with 8 bases in between. Germline CDR1 is LGHNA and CDR2 is YSLEER. The CDR3 totals 15 residues. CDR3 in DNA: TGCGCCAGCAGCCAAGATGTGGGCCCTAACTATGGCTACACCTTC. It encodes CASSQDVGPNYGYTF.

The J gene is TRBJ2-7, the V gene TRBV6-5, with 9 nucleotides matching TRBD2. The CDR3 totals 15 residues. Germline V gene data show CDR1 as MNHEY and CDR2 as SVGAGI. V was pared by 7 bases and J by 1 base, with 8 bases of the junction left unmatched. CDR3 sequence reads: CASIKSGGRSYEQYF. CDR3 in DNA: TGTGCCAGCATCAAGAGCGGGGGGAGGTCCTACGAGCAGTACTTC.

This clone has more than one count but fewer than ten. The chain recombines TRBV27 with TRBJ1-2; D call uncertain. Germline V gene data show CDR1 as MNHEY and CDR2 as SMNVEV (reference sequence). This CDR3 is built from 15 residues. V gave up 4 bases and J gave up 4 bases, with 16 bases separating them. As DNA, the CDR3 is TGTGCCAGCAGTTCCAAAAGCTCGCGCCGCTATGGCTACACCTTC. It codes for CASSSKSSRRYGYTF.